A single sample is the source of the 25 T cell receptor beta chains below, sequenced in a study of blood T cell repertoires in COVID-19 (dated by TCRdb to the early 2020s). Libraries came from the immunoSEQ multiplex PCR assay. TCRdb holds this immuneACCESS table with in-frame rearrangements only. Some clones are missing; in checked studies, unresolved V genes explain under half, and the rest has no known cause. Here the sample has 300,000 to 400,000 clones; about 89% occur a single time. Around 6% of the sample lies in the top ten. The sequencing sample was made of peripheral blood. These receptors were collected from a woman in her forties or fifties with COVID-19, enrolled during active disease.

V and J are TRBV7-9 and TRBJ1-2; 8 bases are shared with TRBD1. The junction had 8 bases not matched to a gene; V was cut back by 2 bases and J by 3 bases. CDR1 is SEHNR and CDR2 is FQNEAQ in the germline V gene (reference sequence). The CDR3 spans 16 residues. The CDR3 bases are TGTGCCAGCAGCTTACTGGACAGGGACCTTTACTATGGCTACACCTTC. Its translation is CASSLLDRDLYYGYTF.

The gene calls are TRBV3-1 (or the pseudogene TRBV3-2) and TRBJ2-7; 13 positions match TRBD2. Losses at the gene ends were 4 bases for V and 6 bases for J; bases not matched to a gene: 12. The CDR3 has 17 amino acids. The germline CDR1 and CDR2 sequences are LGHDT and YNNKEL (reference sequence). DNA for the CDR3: TGTGCCAGCAGCCCAACCGTGGGACTAGCGGGACCCAGCGAGCAGTACTTC. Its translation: CASSPTVGLAGPSEQYF.

Here the CDR3 reads CASSEFTFGRVSEAFF. As DNA, the CDR3 is TGTGCCAGCAGTGAATTTACATTTGGCAGGGTATCTGAAGCTTTCTTT. The rearrangement joins TRBV6-1 to TRBJ1-1, with D possibly matching TRBD1 (5 bases). Trimming removed 2 bases from V and 6 bases from J, with 19 bases in between. The CDR3 spans 16 residues. Germline values: CDR1 MNHNS, CDR2 SASEGT.

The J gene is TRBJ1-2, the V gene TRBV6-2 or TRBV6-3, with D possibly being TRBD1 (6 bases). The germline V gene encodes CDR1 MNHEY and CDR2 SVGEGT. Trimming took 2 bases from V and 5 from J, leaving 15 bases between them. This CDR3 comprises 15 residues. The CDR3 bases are TGTGCCAGCAGTTACCGTTGGACAGAGACTTATGGCTACACCTTC. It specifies CASSYRWTETYGYTF.

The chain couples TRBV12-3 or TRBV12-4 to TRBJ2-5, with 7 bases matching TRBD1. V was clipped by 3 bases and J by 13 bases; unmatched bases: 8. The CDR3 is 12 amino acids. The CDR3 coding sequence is TGTGCCAGCAGTTTGAAAGGACAGGTTGGGTACTTC. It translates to CASSLKGQVGYF.

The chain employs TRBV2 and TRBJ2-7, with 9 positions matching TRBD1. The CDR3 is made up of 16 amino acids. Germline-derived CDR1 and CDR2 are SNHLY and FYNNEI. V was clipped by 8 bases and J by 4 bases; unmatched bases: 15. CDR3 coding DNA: TGTGCCAGCCAACCCGGGCCGGGACAGGGCAGATACGAGCAGTACTTC. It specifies CASQPGPGQGRYEQYF.

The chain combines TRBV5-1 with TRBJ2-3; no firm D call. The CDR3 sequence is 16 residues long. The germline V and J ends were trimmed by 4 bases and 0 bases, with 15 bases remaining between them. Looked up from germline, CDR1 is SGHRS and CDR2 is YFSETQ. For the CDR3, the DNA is TGCGCCAGCAGCCCCGGGTCCTCGCCAAGCACAGATACGCAGTATTTT. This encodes CASSPGSSPSTDTQYF.

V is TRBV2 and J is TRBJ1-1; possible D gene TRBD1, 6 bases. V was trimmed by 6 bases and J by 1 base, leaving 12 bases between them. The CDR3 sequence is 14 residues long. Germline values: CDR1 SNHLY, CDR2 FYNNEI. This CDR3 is CASRKQGPNTEAFF. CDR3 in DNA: TGTGCCAGCAGAAAGCAGGGGCCGAACACTGAAGCTTTCTTT.

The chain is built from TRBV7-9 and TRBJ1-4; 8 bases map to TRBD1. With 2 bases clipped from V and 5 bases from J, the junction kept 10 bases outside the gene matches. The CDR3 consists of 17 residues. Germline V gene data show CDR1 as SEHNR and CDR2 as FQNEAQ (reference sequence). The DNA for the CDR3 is TGTGCCAGCAGCTTAAGGGCAGGGGGCGCAGGGAATGAAAAACTGTTTTTT. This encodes CASSLRAGGAGNEKLFF.

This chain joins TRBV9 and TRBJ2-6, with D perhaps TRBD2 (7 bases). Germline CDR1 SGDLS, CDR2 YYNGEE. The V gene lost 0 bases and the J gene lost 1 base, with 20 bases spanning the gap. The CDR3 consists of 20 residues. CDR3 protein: CASSVEGGLAALSGANVLTF. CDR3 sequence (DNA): TGTGCCAGCAGCGTAGAAGGGGGGCTAGCGGCACTTTCTGGGGCCAACGTCCTGACTTTC.

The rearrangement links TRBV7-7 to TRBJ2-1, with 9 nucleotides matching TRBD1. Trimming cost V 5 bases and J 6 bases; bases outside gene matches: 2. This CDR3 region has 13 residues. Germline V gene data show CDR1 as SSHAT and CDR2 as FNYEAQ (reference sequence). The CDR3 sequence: CASSADRGNEQFF. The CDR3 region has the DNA TGTGCCAGCAGCGCGGACAGGGGCAATGAGCAGTTCTTC. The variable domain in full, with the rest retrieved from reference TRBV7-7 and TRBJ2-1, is GAGVSQSPRYKVTKRGQDVTLRCDPISSHATLYWYQQALGQGPEFLTYFNYEAQPDKSGLPSDRFSAERPEGSISTLTIQRTEQRDSAMYRCASSADRGNEQFFGPGTRLTVL.

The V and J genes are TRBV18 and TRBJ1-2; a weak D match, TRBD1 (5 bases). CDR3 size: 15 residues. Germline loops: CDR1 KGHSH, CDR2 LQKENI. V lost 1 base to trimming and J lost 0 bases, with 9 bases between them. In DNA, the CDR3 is TGTGCCAGCTCACCACGGGAACAGGCTAACTATGGCTACACCTTC. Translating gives CASSPREQANYGYTF.

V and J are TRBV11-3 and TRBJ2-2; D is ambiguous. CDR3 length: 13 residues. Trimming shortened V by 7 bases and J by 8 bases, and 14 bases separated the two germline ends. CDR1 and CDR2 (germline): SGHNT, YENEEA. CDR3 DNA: TGTGCCAGCATTCCTAGGTTGACGGGGGAGCTGTTTTTT. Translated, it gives CASIPRLTGELFF. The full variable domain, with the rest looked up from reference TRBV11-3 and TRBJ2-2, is EAGVVQSPRYKIIEKKQPVAFWCNPISGHNTLYWYLQNLGQGPELLIRYENEEAVDDSQLPKDRFSAERLKGVDSTLKIQPAELGDSAVYLCASIPRLTGELFFGEGSRLTVL.

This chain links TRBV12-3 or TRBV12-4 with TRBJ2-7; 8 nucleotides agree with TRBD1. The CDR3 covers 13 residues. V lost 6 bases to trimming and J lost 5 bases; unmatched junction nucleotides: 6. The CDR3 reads CASSWTGTDEQYF. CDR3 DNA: TGTGCCAGCAGCTGGACAGGGACCGACGAGCAGTACTTC.

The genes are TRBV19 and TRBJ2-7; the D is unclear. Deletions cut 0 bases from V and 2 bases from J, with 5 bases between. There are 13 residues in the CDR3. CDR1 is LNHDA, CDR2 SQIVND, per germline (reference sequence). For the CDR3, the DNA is TGTGCCAGTAGTATAGAGGAGACCTACGAGCAGTACTTC. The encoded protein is CASSIEETYEQYF.

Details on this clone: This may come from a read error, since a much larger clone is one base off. CDR3 nucleotide sequence: TGTGCCAGCAGTTGGAGGGAGACCCAGTACTTC. Its protein is CASSWRETQYF. The chain uses TRBV6-2 or TRBV6-3 and TRBJ2-5, with D perhaps TRBD2 (5 bases). Germline loops: CDR1 MNHEY, CDR2 SVGEGT. Deletions cut 4 bases from V and 5 bases from J, with 5 bases between. CDR3 length: 11 residues.

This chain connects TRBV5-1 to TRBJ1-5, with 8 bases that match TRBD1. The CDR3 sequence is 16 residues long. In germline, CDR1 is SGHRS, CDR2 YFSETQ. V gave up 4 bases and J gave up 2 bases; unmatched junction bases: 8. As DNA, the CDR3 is TGCGCCAGCAGCAGAACCGGGACAGGTGGCAATCAGCCCCAGCATTTT. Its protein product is CASSRTGTGGNQPQHF.

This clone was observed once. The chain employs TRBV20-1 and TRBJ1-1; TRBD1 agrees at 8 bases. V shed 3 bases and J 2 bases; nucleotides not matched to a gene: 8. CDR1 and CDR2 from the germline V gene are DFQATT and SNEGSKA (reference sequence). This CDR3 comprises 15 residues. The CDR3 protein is CSASAQGVANTEAFF. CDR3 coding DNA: TGCAGTGCTAGTGCACAGGGGGTCGCAAACACTGAAGCTTTCTTT.

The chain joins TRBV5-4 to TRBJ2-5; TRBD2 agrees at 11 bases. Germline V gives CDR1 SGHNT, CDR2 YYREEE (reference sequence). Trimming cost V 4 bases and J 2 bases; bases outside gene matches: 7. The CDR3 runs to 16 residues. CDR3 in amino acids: CASSRGTSGGQETQYF. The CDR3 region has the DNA TGTGCCAGCAGCCGGGGGACTAGCGGAGGACAAGAGACCCAGTACTTC.

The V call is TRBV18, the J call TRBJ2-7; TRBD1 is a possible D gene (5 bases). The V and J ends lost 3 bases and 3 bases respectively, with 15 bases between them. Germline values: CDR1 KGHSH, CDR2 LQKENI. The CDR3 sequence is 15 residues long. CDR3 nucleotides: TGTGCCAGCTCACCCGGACACCCTACCCTCTACGAGCAGTACTTC. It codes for CASSPGHPTLYEQYF.

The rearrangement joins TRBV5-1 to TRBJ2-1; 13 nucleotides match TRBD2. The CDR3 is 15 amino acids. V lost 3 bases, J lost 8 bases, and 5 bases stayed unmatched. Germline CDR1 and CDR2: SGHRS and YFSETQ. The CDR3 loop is CASSYGTSGNHEQFF. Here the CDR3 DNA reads TGCGCCAGCAGCTACGGGACTAGCGGGAACCATGAGCAGTTCTTC.

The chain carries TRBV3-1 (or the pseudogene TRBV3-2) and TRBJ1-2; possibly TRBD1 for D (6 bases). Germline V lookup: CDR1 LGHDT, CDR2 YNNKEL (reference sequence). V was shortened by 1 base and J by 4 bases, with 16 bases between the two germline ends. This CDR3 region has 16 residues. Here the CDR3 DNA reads TGTGCCAGCAGCCAAGTTATCTACAGGGTAGTCTATGGCTACACCTTC. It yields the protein CASSQVIYRVVYGYTF.

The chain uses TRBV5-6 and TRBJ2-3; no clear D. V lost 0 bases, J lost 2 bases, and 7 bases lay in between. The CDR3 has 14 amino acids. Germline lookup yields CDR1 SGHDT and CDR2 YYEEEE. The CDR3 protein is CASSLGRHTDTQYF. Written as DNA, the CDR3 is TGTGCCAGCAGCTTGGGGCGGCACACAGATACGCAGTATTTT.

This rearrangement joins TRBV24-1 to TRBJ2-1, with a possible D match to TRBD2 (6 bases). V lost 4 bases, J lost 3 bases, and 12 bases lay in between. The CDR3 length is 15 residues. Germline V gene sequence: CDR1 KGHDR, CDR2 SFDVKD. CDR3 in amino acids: CATSDLRGNYNEQFF. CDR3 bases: TGTGCCACCAGTGACTTACGGGGGAACTACAATGAGCAGTTCTTC.

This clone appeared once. The CDR3 DNA is TGCAGCGTCGGGACACATAACACCGGGGAGCTGTTTTTT. This codes for CSVGTHNTGELFF. This chain connects TRBV29-1 to TRBJ2-2; tentatively, D is TRBD1 (6 bases). Trimming took off 6 bases at V and 2 bases at J, with 10 bases between the two ends. The CDR3 runs 13 residues. Germline V gives CDR1 SQVTM, CDR2 ANQGSEA.